The clone carrying this T cell receptor (beta chain) has ten or more counts. The antigen is undetermined. Trimming left V 4 bases short and J 4 bases short, with 11 bases between. The CDR3 sequence is 14 residues long. The germline CDR1 and CDR2 sequences are MDHEN and SYDVKM. A single record per CDR3 protein comes from TCRdb applying MiXCR to the reads. This sample carries some 180,000 distinct CDR3 sequences, roughly 9% of them seen once, and the ten largest clones take roughly 5.1%. The sample originates from a study of T cell repertoires in cytomegalovirus infection. Overall study findings and caveats: CMV-specific HLA-C-restricted TCR beta clonotypes dominated the ex vivo response.

The rearrangement uses TRBV28 and TRBJ2-1; D is unresolved. The material sequenced was PBMCs. This TCR was recovered from a human donor in good health (CMV status not recorded). Some clones in this sample may be carry-over from other donors' samples. CDR3 bases: TGTGCCAGCAGTTCCCCCGAACCGTACAATGAGCAGTTCTTC. Amino acid sequence: CASSSPEPYNEQFF.